A selection of T cell receptor beta chains follows, all from one sample in a study of T cell responses to AZD1222 COVID-19 vaccine. Clones were sequenced by immunoSEQ multiplex PCR, and TCRdb holds only the in-frame ones, with some missing. The top ten hold roughly 8% of the sample, which has 85,000 to 130,000 clones, roughly 87% seen once. Material: peripheral blood, obtained 28 days after the second AZD1222 dose. These receptors were obtained from an adult who received the AZD1222 COVID-19 vaccine. CDR3s include the opening cysteine and the closing phenylalanine or tryptophan. Each record gives: clone size, D gene, J gene, V gene, CDR3 protein. D genes are given only for firm matches. The size field is filled for only some rows; it gives once, few, many or a size class.

size: NA
D: TRBD1
J: TRBJ2-1
V: TRBV6-5
CDR3: CASSYGPGQGYNEQFF

size: NA
D: NA
J: TRBJ2-3
V: TRBV7-9
CDR3: CASSVSATDTQYF

size: once
D: TRBD1
J: TRBJ1-4
V: TRBV5-6
CDR3: CASSWDRGEKLFF

size: NA
D: TRBD1
J: TRBJ1-1
V: TRBV12-3/TRBV12-4
CDR3: CATETGANTEAFF

size: NA
D: NA
J: TRBJ1-5
V: TRBV5-8
CDR3: CASSQNQPQHF

size: once
D: NA
J: TRBJ1-6
V: TRBV6-2/TRBV6-3
CDR3: CASNPPEAPPGSPLHF

size: NA
D: NA
J: TRBJ2-7
V: TRBV7-2
CDR3: CASSLESRAGEQYF

size: NA
D: NA
J: TRBJ2-6
V: TRBV4-3
CDR3: CASSQVGGLSGANVLTF

size: once
D: NA
J: TRBJ2-1
V: TRBV6-2/TRBV6-3
CDR3: CASSRPSSQKTVF

size: NA
D: NA
J: TRBJ1-5
V: TRBV29-1
CDR3: CSVGPGWDQPQHF

size: NA
D: NA
J: TRBJ1-5
V: TRBV3-1/TRBV3-2
CDR3: CASSQVGQPQHF

size: NA
D: NA
J: TRBJ2-1
V: TRBV2
CDR3: CASRNGGASSYNEQFF

size: NA
D: TRBD1
J: TRBJ1-6
V: TRBV19
CDR3: CASTSLDRGNNSPLHF

size: NA
D: NA
J: TRBJ2-7
V: TRBV27
CDR3: CASSLRGGVGGAIYEQYF

size: few
D: NA
J: TRBJ2-3
V: TRBV7-8
CDR3: CASSFSEHSTDTQYF

size: once
D: TRBD2
J: TRBJ2-5
V: TRBV7-8
CDR3: CASSSQTSGGEETQYF

size: NA
D: NA
J: TRBJ2-7
V: TRBV6-5
CDR3: CASSYSRVLGHEQYF

size: NA
D: NA
J: TRBJ2-6
V: TRBV4-1
CDR3: CASSHSGANVLTF

size: NA
D: TRBD2
J: TRBJ2-4
V: TRBV7-2
CDR3: CASSLRLAGGNIQYF

size: NA
D: NA
J: TRBJ1-2
V: TRBV24-1
CDR3: CARRGYVYGYTF

size: NA
D: NA
J: TRBJ2-7
V: TRBV5-6
CDR3: CASSSSRQYF

size: NA
D: NA
J: TRBJ2-5
V: TRBV15
CDR3: CATSRGPGRDVVTQYF

size: once
D: NA
J: TRBJ1-3
V: TRBV3-1/TRBV3-2
CDR3: CASSQGIPSGNTIYF

size: NA
D: NA
J: TRBJ2-2
V: TRBV4-3
CDR3: CASRRGGRNTGELFF

size: NA
D: NA
J: TRBJ2-3
V: TRBV7-9
CDR3: CASSLVAGGTDTQYF

size: NA
D: NA
J: TRBJ2-1
V: TRBV27
CDR3: CASRLARGVYNEQFF

size: few
D: NA
J: TRBJ1-6
V: TRBV27
CDR3: CASSLGPGSNSPLHF

size: NA
D: NA
J: TRBJ1-2
V: TRBV28
CDR3: CASSSSPLAPIGYTF

size: NA
D: NA
J: TRBJ2-5
V: TRBV5-1
CDR3: CASKERFQETQYF

size: NA
D: TRBD1
J: TRBJ1-1
V: TRBV29-1
CDR3: CSVPGTAGPAKLVPDFF

size: once
D: NA
J: TRBJ1-4
V: TRBV9
CDR3: CASSVATAKGEKLFF

size: NA
D: NA
J: TRBJ2-3
V: TRBV27
CDR3: CASSLWRGTQYF

size: NA
D: TRBD1
J: TRBJ1-2
V: TRBV6-5
CDR3: CASRAQGGYGYTF

size: NA
D: NA
J: TRBJ2-2
V: TRBV7-9
CDR3: CASSPRDNNTGELFF

size: NA
D: NA
J: TRBJ2-5
V: TRBV3-1/TRBV3-2
CDR3: CASSQGQGGETQYF

size: few
D: NA
J: TRBJ1-1
V: TRBV4-1
CDR3: CASSQDSKNTEAFF

size: NA
D: TRBD1
J: TRBJ1-1
V: TRBV12-3/TRBV12-4
CDR3: CASRDRGSAFF

size: NA
D: TRBD2
J: TRBJ2-3
V: TRBV5-5
CDR3: CASSLLRGVNGDTQYF